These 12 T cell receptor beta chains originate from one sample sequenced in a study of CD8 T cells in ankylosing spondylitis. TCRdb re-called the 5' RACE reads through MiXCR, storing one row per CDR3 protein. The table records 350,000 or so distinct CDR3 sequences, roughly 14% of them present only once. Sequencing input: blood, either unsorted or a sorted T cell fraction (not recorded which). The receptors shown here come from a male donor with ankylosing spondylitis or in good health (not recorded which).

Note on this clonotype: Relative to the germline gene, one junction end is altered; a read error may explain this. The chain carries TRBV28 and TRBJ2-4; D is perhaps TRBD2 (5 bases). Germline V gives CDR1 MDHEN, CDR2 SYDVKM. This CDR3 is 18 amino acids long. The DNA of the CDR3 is TGTGCCTGCAGTTTAAGGGTTTCGAGCGGCTTAGCCAAAAACATTCAGTACTTC. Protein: CACSLRVSSGLAKNIQYF.

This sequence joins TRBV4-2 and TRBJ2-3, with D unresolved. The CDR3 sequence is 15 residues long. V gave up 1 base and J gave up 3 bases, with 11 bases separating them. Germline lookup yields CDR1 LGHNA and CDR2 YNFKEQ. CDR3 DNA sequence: TGTGCCAGCAGCCAAGGTGGGGATTTGACAGATACGCAGTATTTT. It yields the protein CASSQGGDLTDTQYF.

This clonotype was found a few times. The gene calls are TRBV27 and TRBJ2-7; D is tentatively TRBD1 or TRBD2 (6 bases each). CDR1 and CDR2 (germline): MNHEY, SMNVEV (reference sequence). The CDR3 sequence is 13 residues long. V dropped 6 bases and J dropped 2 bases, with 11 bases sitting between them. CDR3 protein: CASRGGFPYEQYF. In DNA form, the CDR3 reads TGTGCCAGCAGAGGGGGGTTCCCCTACGAGCAGTACTTC.

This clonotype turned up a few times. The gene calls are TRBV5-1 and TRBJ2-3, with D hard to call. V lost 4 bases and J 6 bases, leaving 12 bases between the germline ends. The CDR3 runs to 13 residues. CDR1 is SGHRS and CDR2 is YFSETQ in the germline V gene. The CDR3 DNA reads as TGCGCCAGCAGCCCCGACCCGGGCGATACGCAGTATTTT. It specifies CASSPDPGDTQYF.

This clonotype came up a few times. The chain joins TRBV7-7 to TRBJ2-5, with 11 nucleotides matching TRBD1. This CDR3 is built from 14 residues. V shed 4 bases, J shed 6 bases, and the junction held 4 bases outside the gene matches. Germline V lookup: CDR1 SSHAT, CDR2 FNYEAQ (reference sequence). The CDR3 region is CASSSGTGGKTQYF. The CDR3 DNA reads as TGTGCCAGCAGCTCGGGGACAGGGGGAAAGACCCAGTACTTC.

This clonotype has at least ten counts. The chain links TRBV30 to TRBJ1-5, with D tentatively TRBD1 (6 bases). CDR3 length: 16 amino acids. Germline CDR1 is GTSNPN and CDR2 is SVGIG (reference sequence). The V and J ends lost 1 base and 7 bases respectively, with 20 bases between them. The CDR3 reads CAWSANRRGRGQPQHF. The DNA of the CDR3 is TGTGCCTGGAGTGCTAACCGCAGGGGAAGAGGGCAGCCCCAGCATTTT.

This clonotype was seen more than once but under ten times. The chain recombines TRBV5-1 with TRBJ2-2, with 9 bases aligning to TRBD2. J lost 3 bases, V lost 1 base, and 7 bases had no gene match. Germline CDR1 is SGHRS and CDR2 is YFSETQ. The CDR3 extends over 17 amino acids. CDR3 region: CASSLKTSGSYTGELFF. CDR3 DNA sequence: TGCGCCAGCAGCTTGAAGACTAGCGGTAGTTACACCGGGGAGCTGTTTTTT.

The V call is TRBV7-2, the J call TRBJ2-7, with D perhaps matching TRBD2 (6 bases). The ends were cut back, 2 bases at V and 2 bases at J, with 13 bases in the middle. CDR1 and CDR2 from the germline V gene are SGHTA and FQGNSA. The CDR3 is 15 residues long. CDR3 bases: TGTGCCAGCAGCTTAACTCTGGGAGGACCCTACGAGCAGTACTTC. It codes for CASSLTLGGPYEQYF.

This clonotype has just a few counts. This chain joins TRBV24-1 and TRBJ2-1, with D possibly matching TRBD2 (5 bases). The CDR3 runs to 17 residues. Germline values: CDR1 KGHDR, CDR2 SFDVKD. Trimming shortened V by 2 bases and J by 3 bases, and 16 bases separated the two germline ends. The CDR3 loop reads CATSDSDPSSGYNEQFF. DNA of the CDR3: TGTGCCACCAGTGATTCTGACCCCTCGAGCGGCTACAATGAGCAGTTCTTC.

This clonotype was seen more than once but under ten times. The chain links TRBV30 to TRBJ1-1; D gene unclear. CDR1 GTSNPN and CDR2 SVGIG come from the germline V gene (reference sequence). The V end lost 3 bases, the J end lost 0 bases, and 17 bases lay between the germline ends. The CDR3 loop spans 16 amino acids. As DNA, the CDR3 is TGTGCCTGGAGGGACGGCGACTTCGGGGTGAACACTGAAGCTTTCTTT. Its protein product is CAWRDGDFGVNTEAFF.

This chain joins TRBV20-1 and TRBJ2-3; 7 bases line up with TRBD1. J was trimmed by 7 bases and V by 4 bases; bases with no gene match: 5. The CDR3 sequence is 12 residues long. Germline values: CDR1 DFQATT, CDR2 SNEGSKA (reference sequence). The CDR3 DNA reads TGCAGTGCTACGCAACAGGGGAATACGCAGTATTTT. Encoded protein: CSATQQGNTQYF.

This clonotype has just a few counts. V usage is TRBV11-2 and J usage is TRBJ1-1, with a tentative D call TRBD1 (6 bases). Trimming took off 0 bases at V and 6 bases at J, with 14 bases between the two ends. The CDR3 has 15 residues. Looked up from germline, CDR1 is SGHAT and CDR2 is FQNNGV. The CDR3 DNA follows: TGTGCCAGCAGCTTAGACAGGGGCAGGGTCTCTGAAGCTTTCTTT. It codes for CASSLDRGRVSEAFF. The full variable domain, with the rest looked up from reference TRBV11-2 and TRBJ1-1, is EAGVAQSPRYKIIEKRQSVAFWCNPISGHATLYWYQQILGQGPKLLIQFQNNGVVDDSQLPKDRFSAERLKGVDSTLKIQPAKLEDSAVYLCASSLDRGRVSEAFFGQGTRLTVV.